This TCR beta chain was recorded in a study of T cells in Graves' hyperthyroidism and ophthalmopathy. This clonotype has ten or more counts. Amplified regions were TCR beta CDR3 sequences from RNA transcripts. The HTBI primer set served for first-round RT-PCR of the TCR CDR3. TCRdb processed the multiplex PCR reads anew with MiXCR; each CDR3 protein has one entry. The sample shows some 580,000 distinct CDR3 sequences, approximately 15% of them seen only once. Germline V lookup: CDR1 MNHEY, CDR2 SMNVEV (reference sequence). This CDR3 is built from 14 residues. V was pared by 6 bases and J by 4 bases, with 15 bases between. Those patients with uncontrolled infection, other autoimmune disease, pregnancy or lactation were excluded. The PBMCs had their origin in 10 ml of fresh peripheral blood.

Sequencing was carried out using blood. The sequence came from a woman aged 40 to 55 with Graves' ophthalmopathy. The chain employs TRBV27 and TRBJ2-5; the D gene is possibly TRBD2 (6 bases). The CDR3 region is CASSLGRRGETQYF. Here the CDR3 DNA reads TGTGCCAGCAGCCTTGGGAGGCGGGGAGAGACCCAGTACTTC.